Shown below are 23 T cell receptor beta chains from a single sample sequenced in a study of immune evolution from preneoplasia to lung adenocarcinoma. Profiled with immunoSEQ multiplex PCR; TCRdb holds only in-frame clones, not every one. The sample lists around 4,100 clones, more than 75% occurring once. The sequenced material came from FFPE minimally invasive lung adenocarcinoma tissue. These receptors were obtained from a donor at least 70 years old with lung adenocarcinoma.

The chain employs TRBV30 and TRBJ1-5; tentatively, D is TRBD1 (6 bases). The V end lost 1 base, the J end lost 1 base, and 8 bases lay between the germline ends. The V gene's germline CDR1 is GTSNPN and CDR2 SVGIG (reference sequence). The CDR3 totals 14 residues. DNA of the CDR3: TGTGCCTGGAGTGGGACAGCGAGCAATCAGCCCCAGCATTTT. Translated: CAWSGTASNQPQHF.

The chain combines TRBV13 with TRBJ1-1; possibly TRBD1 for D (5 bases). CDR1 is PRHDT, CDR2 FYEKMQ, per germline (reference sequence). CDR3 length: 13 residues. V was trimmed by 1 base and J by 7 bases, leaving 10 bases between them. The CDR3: CASSLVLGGEAFF. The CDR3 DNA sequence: TGTGCCAGCAGCTTAGTCCTCGGGGGTGAAGCTTTCTTT.

The CDR3 DNA reads TGTGCCAGCAGTTTCACTAGCGGGAGGGTTTACAATGAGCAGTTCTTC. Translation gives CASSFTSGRVYNEQFF. The V gene is TRBV27, the J gene TRBJ2-1, with 13 bases fitting TRBD2. Trimming removed 3 bases from V and 4 bases from J; junction bases left unmatched: 3. The CDR3 is 16 amino acids. CDR1 MNHEY and CDR2 SMNVEV come from the germline V gene (reference sequence).

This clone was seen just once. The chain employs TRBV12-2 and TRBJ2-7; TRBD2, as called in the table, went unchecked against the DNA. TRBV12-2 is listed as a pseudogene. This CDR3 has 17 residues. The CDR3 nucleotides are TGTGCAAGTCGCTTACCAACCACTAGCGCGAGCCACTACGAGCAGTACTTC. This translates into CASRLPTTSASHYEQYF.

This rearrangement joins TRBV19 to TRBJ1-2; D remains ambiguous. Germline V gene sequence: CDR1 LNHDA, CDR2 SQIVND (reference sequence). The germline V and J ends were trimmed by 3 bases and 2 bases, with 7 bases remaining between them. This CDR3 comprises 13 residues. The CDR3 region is CASSIGLNYGYTF. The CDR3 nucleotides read TGTGCCAGTAGTATTGGGCTGAACTATGGCTACACCTTC. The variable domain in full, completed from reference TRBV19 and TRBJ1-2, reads DGGITQSPKYLFRKEGQNVTLSCEQNLNHDAMYWYRQDPGQGLRLIYYSQIVNDFQKGDIAEGYSVSREKKESFPLTVTSAQKNPTAFYLCASSIGLNYGYTFGSGTRLTVV.

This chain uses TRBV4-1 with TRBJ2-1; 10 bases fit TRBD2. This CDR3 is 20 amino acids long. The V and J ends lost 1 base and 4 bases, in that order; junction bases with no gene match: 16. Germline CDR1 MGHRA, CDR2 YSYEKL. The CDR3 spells CASSQGLGLASGRGYNEQFF. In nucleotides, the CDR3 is TGCGCCAGCAGCCAAGGACTTGGTCTAGCCAGCGGGAGGGGGTACAATGAGCAGTTCTTC.

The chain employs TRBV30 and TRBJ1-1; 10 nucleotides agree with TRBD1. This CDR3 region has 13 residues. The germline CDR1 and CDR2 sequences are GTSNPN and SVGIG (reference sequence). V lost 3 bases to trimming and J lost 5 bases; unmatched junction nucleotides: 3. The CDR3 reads CAWRGQGTTEAFF. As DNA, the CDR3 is TGTGCCTGGAGGGGACAGGGGACGACTGAAGCTTTCTTT.

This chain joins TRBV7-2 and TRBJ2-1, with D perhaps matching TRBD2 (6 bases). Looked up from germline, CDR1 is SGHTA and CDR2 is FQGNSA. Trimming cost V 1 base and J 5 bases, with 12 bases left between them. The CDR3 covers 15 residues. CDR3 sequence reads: CASSLGGDLHNEQFF. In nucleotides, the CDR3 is TGTGCCAGCAGCTTAGGGGGGGACTTGCACAATGAGCAGTTCTTC.

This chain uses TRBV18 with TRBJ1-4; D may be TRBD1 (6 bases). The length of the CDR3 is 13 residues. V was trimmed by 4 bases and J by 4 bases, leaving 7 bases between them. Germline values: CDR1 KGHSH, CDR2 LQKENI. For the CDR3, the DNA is TGTGCCAGCTCACGACAGGATAATGAAAAACTGTTTTTT. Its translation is CASSRQDNEKLFF.

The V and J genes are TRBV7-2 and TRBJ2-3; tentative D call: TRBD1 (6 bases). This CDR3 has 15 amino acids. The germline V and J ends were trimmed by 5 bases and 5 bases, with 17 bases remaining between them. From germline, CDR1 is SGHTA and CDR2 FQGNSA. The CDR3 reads CASSPGHRGIDTQYF. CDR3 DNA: TGTGCCAGCAGCCCGGGACACCGAGGAATAGATACGCAGTATTTT. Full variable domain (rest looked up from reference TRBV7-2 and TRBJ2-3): GAGVSQSPSNKVTEKGKDVELRCDPISGHTALYWYRQSLGQGLEFLIYFQGNSAPDKSGLPSDRFSAERTGGSVSTLTIQRTQQEDSAVYLCASSPGHRGIDTQYFGPGTRLTVL.

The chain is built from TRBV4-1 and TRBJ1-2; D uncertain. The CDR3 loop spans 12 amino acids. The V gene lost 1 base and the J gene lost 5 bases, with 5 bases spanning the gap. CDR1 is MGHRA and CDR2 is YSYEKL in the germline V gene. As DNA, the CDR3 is TGCGCCAGCAGCCAAGGCCCTTATGGCTACACCTTC. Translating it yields CASSQGPYGYTF.

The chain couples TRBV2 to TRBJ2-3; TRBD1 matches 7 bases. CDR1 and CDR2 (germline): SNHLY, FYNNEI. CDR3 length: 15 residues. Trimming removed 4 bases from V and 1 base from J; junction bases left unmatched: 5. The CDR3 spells CASSGGGTGTDTQYF. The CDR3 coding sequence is TGTGCCAGCAGTGGGGGTGGGACAGGCACAGATACGCAGTATTTT.

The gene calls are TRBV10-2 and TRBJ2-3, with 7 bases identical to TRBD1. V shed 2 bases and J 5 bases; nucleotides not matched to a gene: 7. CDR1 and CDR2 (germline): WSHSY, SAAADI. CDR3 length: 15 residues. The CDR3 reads CASSEAQGLKDTQYF. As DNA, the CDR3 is TGCGCCAGCAGTGAGGCACAGGGGTTGAAAGATACGCAGTATTTT.

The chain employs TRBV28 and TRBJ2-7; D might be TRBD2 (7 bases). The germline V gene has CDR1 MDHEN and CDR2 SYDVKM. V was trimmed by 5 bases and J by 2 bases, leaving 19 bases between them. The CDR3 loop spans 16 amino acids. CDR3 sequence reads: CASSQGGGGSPYEQYF. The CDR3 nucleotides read TGTGCCAGCAGTCAAGGGGGGGGAGGGTCTCCCTACGAGCAGTACTTC.

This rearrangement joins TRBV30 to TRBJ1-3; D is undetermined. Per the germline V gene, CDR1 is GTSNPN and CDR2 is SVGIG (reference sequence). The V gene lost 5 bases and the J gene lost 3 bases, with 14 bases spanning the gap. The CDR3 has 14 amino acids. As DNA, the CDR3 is TGTGCCTGGGCCCCCGGGGTCCTTGGAAACACCATATATTTT. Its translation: CAWAPGVLGNTIYF.

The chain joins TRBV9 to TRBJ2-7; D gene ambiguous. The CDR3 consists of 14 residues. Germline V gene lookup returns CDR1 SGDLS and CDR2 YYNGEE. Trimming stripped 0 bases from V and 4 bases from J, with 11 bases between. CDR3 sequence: CASSVDHRPYEQYF. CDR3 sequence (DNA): TGTGCCAGCAGCGTAGATCACAGACCTTACGAGCAGTACTTC.

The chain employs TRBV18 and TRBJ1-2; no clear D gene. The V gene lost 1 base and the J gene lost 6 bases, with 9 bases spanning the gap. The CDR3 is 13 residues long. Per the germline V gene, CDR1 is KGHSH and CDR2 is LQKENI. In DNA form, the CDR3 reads TGTGCCAGCTCACCACGAGAGGGAGATGGCTACACCTTC. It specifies CASSPREGDGYTF.

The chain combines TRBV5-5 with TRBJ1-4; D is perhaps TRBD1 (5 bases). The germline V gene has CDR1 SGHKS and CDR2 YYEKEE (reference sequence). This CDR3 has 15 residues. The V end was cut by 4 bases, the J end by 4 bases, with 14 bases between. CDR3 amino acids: CASSLGTTNNEKLFF. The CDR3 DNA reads TGTGCCAGCAGCCTCGGGACGACAAATAATGAAAAACTGTTTTTT.

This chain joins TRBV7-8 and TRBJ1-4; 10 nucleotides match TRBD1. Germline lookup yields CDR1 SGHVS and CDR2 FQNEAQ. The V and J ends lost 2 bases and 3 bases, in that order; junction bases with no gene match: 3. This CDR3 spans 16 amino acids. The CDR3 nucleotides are TGTGCCAGCAGCTTATCGGACAGGGGGGCTAATGAAAAACTGTTTTTT. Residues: CASSLSDRGANEKLFF.

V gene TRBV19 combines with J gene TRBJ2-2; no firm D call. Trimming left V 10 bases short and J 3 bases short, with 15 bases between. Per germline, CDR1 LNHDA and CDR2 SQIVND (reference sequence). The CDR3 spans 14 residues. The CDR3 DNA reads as TGTGCCATCCGGCCCGCACCGGACACCGGGGAGCTGTTTTTT. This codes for CAIRPAPDTGELFF.

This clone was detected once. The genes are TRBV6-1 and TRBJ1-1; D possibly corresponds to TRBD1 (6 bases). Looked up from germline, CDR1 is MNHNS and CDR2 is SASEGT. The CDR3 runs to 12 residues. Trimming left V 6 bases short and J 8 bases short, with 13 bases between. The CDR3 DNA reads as TGTGCCAGCAGAACAGGGTCTCTCGAAGCTTTCTTT. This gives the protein CASRTGSLEAFF.

The CDR3: CASSPSGSTDTQYF. The CDR3 nucleotides are TGCGCCAGCAGCCCTAGCGGGAGCACAGATACGCAGTATTTT. The rearrangement links TRBV4-1 to TRBJ2-3; 8 bases match TRBD2. V dropped 4 bases and J dropped 0; count of bases not matched to a gene: 0. The CDR3 extends over 14 amino acids. Germline V gene lookup returns CDR1 MGHRA and CDR2 YSYEKL.

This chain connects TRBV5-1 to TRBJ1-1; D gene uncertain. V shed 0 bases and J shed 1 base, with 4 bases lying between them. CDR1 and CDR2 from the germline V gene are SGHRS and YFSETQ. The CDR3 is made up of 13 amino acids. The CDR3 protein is CASSLAGNTEAFF. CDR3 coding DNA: TGCGCCAGCAGCTTGGCTGGGAACACTGAAGCTTTCTTT.